The 30 T cell receptor beta chains below were found in one sample sequenced in a study of cytomegalovirus exposure and HLA in healthy donors. With 60 Vbeta and 13 Jbeta primers, the PCR was carried out. This table comes from immunoSEQ multiplex PCR, and its TCRdb copy is limited to in-frame clones, with some not included. The sample consists of roughly 190,000 clones, approximately 87% of them appearing once. The sequencing sample was made of PBMCs. These receptors all come from a man between 25 and 39 years old in good health and CMV-seronegative.

This chain joins TRBV19 and TRBJ2-3, with no clear D. The CDR3 has 14 amino acids. Germline V gene lookup returns CDR1 LNHDA and CDR2 SQIVND (reference sequence). V lost 0 bases to trimming and J lost 7 bases, with 11 bases between them. CDR3: CASSIEIQSNTQYF. DNA of the CDR3: TGTGCCAGTAGTATAGAAATACAGTCGAATACGCAGTATTTT.

This clone was observed a few times. The V gene is TRBV6-5, the J gene TRBJ1-5, with 9 bases lining up with TRBD1. Unmatched junction bases numbered 5, after V lost 2 bases and J lost 6 bases. CDR3 length equals 15 residues. From germline, CDR1 is MNHEY and CDR2 SVGAGI. The CDR3 loop is CASSYRTGGGQPQHF. The CDR3 coding sequence is TGTGCCAGCAGTTACCGAACAGGGGGCGGTCAGCCCCAGCATTTT.

This clone was seen once. The chain recombines TRBV5-6 with TRBJ2-1; the match to TRBD1 covers 9 bases. The V segment lost 3 bases and the J segment 6 bases; nucleotides outside the gene matches: 7. The V gene's germline CDR1 is SGHDT and CDR2 YYEEEE. The CDR3 loop spans 15 amino acids. The CDR3 DNA follows: TGTGCCAGCAGCTCACCATGGACAGGGGCCAATGAGCAGTTCTTC. Translating gives CASSSPWTGANEQFF.

In its sample, this clone was seen once. The chain is built from TRBV4-1 and TRBJ2-1; D remains ambiguous. V gave up 1 base and J gave up 7 bases, with 11 bases separating them. CDR3 length: 14 amino acids. Germline-derived CDR1 and CDR2 are MGHRA and YSYEKL. CDR3 in DNA: TGCGCCAGCAGCCAAGCCGCCCCTGCGAATGAGCAGTTCTTC. Residues: CASSQAAPANEQFF.

The CDR3 is CASSVGRGLLAKNIQYF. CDR3 in DNA: TGTGCCAGCAGTGTGGGCAGGGGGTTACTAGCCAAAAACATTCAGTACTTC. V and J are TRBV6-1 and TRBJ2-4; 7 bases agree with TRBD1. Trimming cost V 4 bases and J 0 bases; bases outside gene matches: 9. The CDR3 contains 17 residues. CDR1 and CDR2 (germline): MNHNS, SASEGT.

The chain recombines TRBV5-4 with TRBJ2-5, with unresolved D. This CDR3 is built from 13 residues. Trimming removed 0 bases from V and 4 bases from J, with 7 bases in between. In germline, CDR1 is SGHNT, CDR2 YYREEE (reference sequence). The CDR3 DNA reads TGTGCCAGCAGCTTGGCGGTCGGAGAGACCCAGTACTTC. Translated: CASSLAVGETQYF.

The chain employs TRBV6-5 and TRBJ2-7, with 7 bases fitting TRBD2. Per germline, CDR1 MNHEY and CDR2 SVGAGI. The CDR3 sequence is 15 residues long. Trimming at V came to 4 bases and at J to 0 bases, leaving 6 bases not matched to a gene. The CDR3 bases are TGTGCCAGCAGTTGGGGACTACAAGTCTCCTACGAGCAGTACTTC. Its protein is CASSWGLQVSYEQYF.

The chain has TRBV11-2 and TRBJ2-5; 7 nucleotides agree with TRBD2. Germline assignment: CDR1 SGHAT and CDR2 FQNNGV. The CDR3 consists of 13 residues. V dropped 4 bases and J dropped 3; count of bases not matched to a gene: 2. The CDR3, as DNA: TGTGCCAGCAGCTCCGGGACTAAAGAGACCCAGTACTTC. Translated: CASSSGTKETQYF.

The chain couples TRBV6-5 to TRBJ2-2, with no clear D. The V gene lost 5 bases and the J gene lost 7 bases, with 11 bases spanning the gap. The CDR3 spans 13 residues. Germline-derived CDR1 and CDR2 are MNHEY and SVGAGI. CDR3 region: CASSEEASGELFF. CDR3 coding DNA: TGTGCCAGCAGTGAAGAGGCCAGCGGGGAGCTGTTTTTT.

The chain is built from TRBV20-1 and TRBJ1-5; D is unclear. Germline CDR1 and CDR2: DFQATT and SNEGSKA (reference sequence). V was trimmed by 6 bases and J by 4 bases, leaving 4 bases between them. There are 10 residues in the CDR3. This CDR3 reads CSASNQPQHF. CDR3 nucleotide sequence: TGCAGTGCCTCGAATCAGCCCCAGCATTTT.

This clone was observed once. This chain joins TRBV18 and TRBJ1-3; perhaps TRBD1 as D (5 bases). The CDR3 is 14 residues long. V lost 6 bases, J lost 4 bases, and 13 bases lay in between. Germline V gene data show CDR1 as KGHSH and CDR2 as LQKENI. CDR3: CASSQGSLGNTIYF. The CDR3 nucleotides read TGTGCCAGCTCCCAGGGCTCGTTGGGAAACACCATATATTTT.

The chain links TRBV28 to TRBJ1-2; D may be TRBD1 (6 bases). The V and J ends lost 5 bases and 3 bases respectively, with 19 bases between them. The V gene's germline CDR1 is MDHEN and CDR2 SYDVKM. The CDR3 has 16 residues. CDR3 sequence reads: CASSPYSTGYDYGYTF. The CDR3 DNA is TGTGCCAGCAGTCCATACTCGACAGGTTATGACTATGGCTACACCTTC.

J is TRBJ2-1 and V is TRBV18; TRBD2 aligns across 7 bases. This CDR3 contains 16 residues. CDR1 is KGHSH, CDR2 LQKENI, per germline. V gave up 0 bases and J gave up 9 bases; unmatched junction bases: 11. The CDR3 DNA reads as TGTGCCAGCTCACCACCGCTAGCGGCGACGGGTAGTGAGCAGTTCTTC. Its protein is CASSPPLAATGSEQFF.

The chain couples TRBV5-6 to TRBJ2-7; 10 bases fit TRBD1. The J segment lost 2 bases and the V segment lost 5 bases, leaving 10 bases of the junction unmatched. CDR3 length: 16 amino acids. Germline CDR1 SGHDT, CDR2 YYEEEE. The CDR3 is CASSPPGGQGTYEQYF. The CDR3 DNA is TGTGCCAGCAGTCCCCCTGGGGGACAGGGGACCTACGAGCAGTACTTC.

The chain uses TRBV13 and TRBJ2-7; 13 nucleotides align to TRBD2. Germline assignment: CDR1 PRHDT and CDR2 FYEKMQ (reference sequence). This CDR3 spans 15 amino acids. The V segment lost 4 bases and the J segment 4 bases; nucleotides outside the gene matches: 4. This CDR3 reads CASSSRTSGRYEQYF. CDR3 sequence (DNA): TGTGCCAGCAGCTCACGGACTAGCGGGAGATACGAGCAGTACTTC.

The rearrangement links TRBV7-2 to TRBJ2-7; TRBD2 matches 7 bases. With V trimmed by 5 bases and J by 2 bases, 6 bases remained unmatched. This CDR3 has 14 amino acids. Germline V lookup: CDR1 SGHTA, CDR2 FQGNSA. The CDR3 spells CASSRSSGTYEQYF. CDR3 DNA sequence: TGTGCCAGCAGCCGCTCGAGCGGGACCTACGAGCAGTACTTC.

This CDR3 is CASSITRDGNYGYTF. The CDR3 DNA sequence: TGTGCCAGTAGTATTACGCGGGACGGTAACTATGGCTACACCTTC. This rearrangement joins TRBV19 to TRBJ1-2; maybe TRBD1 (5 bases). Trimming shortened V by 3 bases and J by 1 base, and 12 bases separated the two germline ends. The CDR3 is 15 residues long. Germline V gene data show CDR1 as LNHDA and CDR2 as SQIVND (reference sequence).

The chain is built from TRBV6-6 and TRBJ1-6; tentatively, D is TRBD1 (6 bases). V was trimmed by 0 bases and J by 9 bases, leaving 12 bases between them. Germline values: CDR1 MNHNY, CDR2 SVGAGI (reference sequence). CDR3 size: 15 residues. For the CDR3, the DNA is TGTGCCAGCAGTTACTCGGACAGAGGGCCTTCACCCCTCCACTTT. Amino acid sequence: CASSYSDRGPSPLHF.

The rearrangement joins TRBV5-1 to TRBJ1-6; D not certain. Trimming removed 7 bases at V and 7 bases at J, with 9 bases between. The germline V gene has CDR1 SGHRS and CDR2 YFSETQ. The CDR3 loop spans 12 amino acids. CDR3 residues: CASSTGNSPLHF. CDR3 DNA sequence: TGCGCCAGCTCGACGGGGAATTCACCCCTCCACTTT.

This chain connects TRBV19 to TRBJ2-7; TRBD2 agrees at 8 bases. Germline V lookup: CDR1 LNHDA, CDR2 SQIVND (reference sequence). V lost 3 bases and J lost 0; bases outside the gene matches: 4. The CDR3 extends over 15 amino acids. The DNA for the CDR3 is TGTGCCAGTAGTATTTTCGGGGGGGGCTCCTACGAGCAGTACTTC. As protein: CASSIFGGGSYEQYF.

This rearrangement joins TRBV25-1 to TRBJ2-2, with a tentative D call TRBD1 (6 bases). Trimming cost V 6 bases and J 5 bases, with 16 bases left between them. The CDR3 runs to 15 residues. CDR1 is MGHDK, CDR2 SYGVNS, per germline. As DNA, the CDR3 is TGTGCCAGCAGCGCCAGCCCTGGGACAACCGGGGAGCTGTTTTTT. Translated, it gives CASSASPGTTGELFF.

The J gene is TRBJ2-1, the V gene TRBV5-5, with D hard to call. Germline CDR1 SGHKS, CDR2 YYEKEE (reference sequence). Trimming removed 4 bases at V and 0 bases at J, with 8 bases between. This CDR3 contains 14 residues. The CDR3, as DNA: TGTGCCAGCAGCCACGCGAGCTCCTACAATGAGCAGTTCTTC. It specifies CASSHASSYNEQFF.

This chain links TRBV7-9 with TRBJ1-2; D perhaps matches TRBD1 (5 bases). With 2 bases removed from V and 8 bases from J, the gap between germline ends came to 18 bases. CDR3 length equals 15 residues. Germline CDR1 SEHNR, CDR2 FQNEAQ (reference sequence). The chain's CDR3 is CASSLSGTRGGGYTF. The CDR3 DNA reads TGTGCCAGCAGCTTATCTGGGACCCGTGGAGGGGGCTACACCTTC.

J is TRBJ2-3 and V is TRBV11-3; TRBD2 aligns across 9 bases. The length of the CDR3 is 17 residues. V shed 2 bases and J 4 bases; nucleotides not matched to a gene: 10. Germline CDR1 is SGHNT and CDR2 is YENEEA. The CDR3 DNA reads TGTGCCAGCAGCTTACGCGGGGGGGCACTCTATCCAGATACGCAGTATTTT. Residues: CASSLRGGALYPDTQYF. Looking up the rest from reference TRBV11-3 and TRBJ2-3 gives the full variable domain: EAGVVQSPRYKIIEKKQPVAFWCNPISGHNTLYWYLQNLGQGPELLIRYENEEAVDDSQLPKDRFSAERLKGVDSTLKIQPAELGDSAVYLCASSLRGGALYPDTQYFGPGTRLTVL.

The chain couples TRBV19 to TRBJ2-7; the match to TRBD1 covers 10 bases. The CDR3 extends over 14 amino acids. The junction had 3 bases not matched to a gene; V was cut back by 3 bases and J by 4 bases. The V gene's germline CDR1 is LNHDA and CDR2 SQIVND (reference sequence). The CDR3 DNA sequence: TGTGCCAGTAGTATTGACAGGGGGCGATACGAGCAGTACTTC. This translates into CASSIDRGRYEQYF. Filled out from reference TRBV19 and TRBJ2-7, the complete variable domain reads DGGITQSPKYLFRKEGQNVTLSCEQNLNHDAMYWYRQDPGQGLRLIYYSQIVNDFQKGDIAEGYSVSREKKESFPLTVTSAQKNPTAFYLCASSIDRGRYEQYFGPGTRLTVT.

The CDR3 loop reads CASSQLIYGQSYGYTF. CDR3 in DNA: TGCGCCAGCAGCCAACTAATTTATGGACAATCCTATGGCTACACCTTC. The genes are TRBV4-3 and TRBJ1-2, with D possibly TRBD1 on 5 matching bases. The ends were cut back, 2 bases at V and 4 bases at J, with 17 bases in the middle. Germline V gene sequence: CDR1 LGHNA, CDR2 YSLEER. The CDR3 loop spans 16 amino acids.

V and J are TRBV29-1 and TRBJ1-2; D is ambiguous. V gave up 3 bases and J gave up 6 bases, with 14 bases separating them. The CDR3 loop spans 13 amino acids. Germline CDR1 and CDR2: SQVTM and ANQGSEA. The DNA for the CDR3 is TGCAGCGTTGACGGGAGCGGCAGTCATGGCTACACCTTC. This gives the protein CSVDGSGSHGYTF.

This chain links TRBV11-2 with TRBJ1-2, with TRBD1 as a possible D gene (5 bases). The CDR3 extends over 13 amino acids. The germline gives CDR1 SGHAT, CDR2 FQNNGV. V was cut by 4 bases and J by 2 bases, with 8 bases left in between. As DNA, the CDR3 is TGTGCCAGCAGCTATGACAGAAACTATGGCTACACCTTC. Its protein is CASSYDRNYGYTF.

The chain joins TRBV6-6 to TRBJ2-5; 7 nucleotides agree with TRBD1. V was clipped by 5 bases and J by 2 bases; unmatched bases: 8. Germline V gene lookup returns CDR1 MNHNY and CDR2 SVGAGI (reference sequence). This CDR3 is built from 15 residues. The CDR3 here is CASSPYGTEQETQYF. CDR3 nucleotides: TGTGCCAGCAGTCCATACGGGACAGAACAAGAGACCCAGTACTTC.

This chain uses TRBV5-1 with TRBJ2-7, with 7 positions matching TRBD1. Trimming took 1 base from V and 7 from J; bases not matched to a gene: 20. CDR1 and CDR2 from the germline V gene are SGHRS and YFSETQ. The CDR3 has 18 amino acids. CDR3 bases: TGCGCCAGCAGCTTGCGACAGGGAAGGGACCGCCCGGCTAGGGAGCAGTACTTC. Its translation is CASSLRQGRDRPAREQYF.